Listed here are 9 T cell receptor beta chains from one sample, sequenced in a study of response to subunit inactivated influenza vaccine. A single record per CDR3 protein comes from TCRdb applying MiXCR to the RT-PCR reads. The sample has about 650,000 distinct CDR3 sequences, about 15% seen once; the top ten hold 7.5% to 8%. Material: PBMCs from blood, obtained 14 days before vaccination. Receptors originate from a man aged 45-65 years who received an inactivated influenza vaccine.

The chain carries TRBV6-2 or TRBV6-3 and TRBJ2-7, with D maybe TRBD2 (5 bases). The V end lost 5 bases, the J end lost 2 bases, and 13 bases lay between the germline ends. Germline-derived CDR1 and CDR2 are MNHEY and SVGEGT. The CDR3 sequence is 14 residues long. The CDR3 loop reads CASSRGLGTYEQYF. The CDR3 DNA reads as TGTGCCAGCAGTCGAGGTCTCGGGACCTACGAGCAGTACTTC.

This clonotype was seen only a few times. The chain combines TRBV7-2 with TRBJ2-7, with 7 positions matching TRBD2. The CDR3 extends over 15 amino acids. Unmatched junction bases numbered 12, after V lost 5 bases and J lost 5 bases. The germline CDR1 and CDR2 sequences are SGHTA and FQGNSA. The CDR3 nucleotides are TGTGCCAGCAGCCGTACTACTAGCGAAGCCCACGAGCAGTACTTC. As protein: CASSRTTSEAHEQYF.

This clonotype occurred a few times. V gene TRBV7-2 combines with J gene TRBJ2-1; 7 nucleotides line up with TRBD1. V shed 3 bases, J shed 1 base, and the junction held 6 bases outside the gene matches. Per the germline V gene, CDR1 is SGHTA and CDR2 is FQGNSA. The CDR3 is made up of 16 amino acids. In DNA form, the CDR3 reads TGTGCCAGCAGCTTGCAGGGGGTGCGATCCTACAATGAGCAGTTCTTC. The encoded protein is CASSLQGVRSYNEQFF.

This clonotype was observed a handful of times. The chain couples TRBV4-3 to TRBJ2-2; D may correspond to TRBD1 or TRBD2 (5 bases each). V was trimmed by 4 bases and J by 0 bases, leaving 30 bases between them. CDR1 and CDR2 (germline): LGHNA, YSLEER. The CDR3 spans 22 residues. The DNA of the CDR3 is TGCGCCAGCAGCCTCGGTCTTCAATACGGGACGGACCAGACTTCGAACACCGGGGAGCTGTTTTTT. It yields the protein CASSLGLQYGTDQTSNTGELFF.

The V and J genes are TRBV5-1 and TRBJ2-3; 16 positions agree with TRBD2. V lost 1 base, J lost 3 bases, and 8 bases stayed unmatched. The CDR3 sequence is 19 residues long. The germline V gene has CDR1 SGHRS and CDR2 YFSETQ. This CDR3 is CASSLYGTSGGAFTDTQYF. The CDR3 bases are TGCGCCAGCAGCTTGTACGGGACTAGCGGGGGGGCGTTTACAGATACGCAGTATTTT.

This clonotype appeared a few times. The V and J genes are TRBV15 and TRBJ2-3; 10 positions match TRBD2. V shed 2 bases, J shed 2 bases, and the junction held 4 bases outside the gene matches. Germline V gives CDR1 LNHNV, CDR2 YYDKDF (reference sequence). The CDR3 is 16 residues long. The CDR3 region has the DNA TGTGCCACCAGCAGATCTCTAGCGGGGGTCACAGATACGCAGTATTTT. Amino acids: CATSRSLAGVTDTQYF.

This clonotype has at least ten counts. The J gene is TRBJ2-5, the V gene TRBV6-2 or TRBV6-3, with 8 bases that match TRBD2. The length of the CDR3 is 14 residues. Germline-derived CDR1 and CDR2 are MNHEY and SVGEGT. V trimming: 0 bases; J trimming: 4 bases; junction bases outside the gene matches: 1. Here the CDR3 reads CASSYSREVETQYF. CDR3 sequence (DNA): TGTGCCAGCAGTTACTCGCGGGAGGTAGAGACCCAGTACTTC.

This clonotype was picked up a small number of times. The chain carries TRBV5-1 and TRBJ1-1; D is uncertain. Trimming took off 0 bases at V and 10 bases at J, with 4 bases between the two ends. Germline CDR1 reads SGHRS; CDR2 reads YFSETQ. The CDR3 has 10 amino acids. This CDR3 is CASSLVRAFF. CDR3 bases: TGCGCCAGCAGCTTGGTCCGAGCTTTCTTT.

The chain employs TRBV2 and TRBJ1-1; maybe TRBD1 (6 bases). Germline CDR1 and CDR2: SNHLY and FYNNEI. The CDR3 contains 14 residues. The V gene lost 1 base and the J gene lost 4 bases, with 10 bases spanning the gap. CDR3 DNA sequence: TGTGCCAGCAGTGAAGAACAGGGACCCACTGAAGCTTTCTTT. Protein product: CASSEEQGPTEAFF.